This T cell receptor beta chain comes out of a study of cytomegalovirus exposure and HLA in healthy donors. On this clone itself: The antigen remains unidentified.

The study drew the donors from its roughly 110-subject validation cohort, separate from the approximately 700-subject first cohort. This table comes from immunoSEQ multiplex PCR, and its TCRdb copy is limited to in-frame clones, with some not included. The sample yields fewer than 100,000 clones, approximately 90% seen once. Points from the study as a whole: In vitro checks showed that three CMV-associated chains really do target CMV antigens. Most TCR sequences were uncommon, yet certain public TCRs appeared in many donors. The listing of 160 or so TCR beta chains classed them as cytomegalovirus-associated.

CDR1 and CDR2 (germline): LNHDA, SQIVND (reference sequence). V was clipped by 5 bases and J by 6 bases; unmatched bases: 9. The length of the CDR3 is 15 residues. This chain joins TRBV19 and TRBJ2-4, with 8 bases identical to TRBD1. The sequence was collected from a man under 40 in good health and CMV-seronegative. The sample was PBMCs. CDR3 DNA: TGTGCCAGTAGTGAGACGACAGGGGAGGTAAACATTCAGTACTTC. This gives the protein CASSETTGEVNIQYF.